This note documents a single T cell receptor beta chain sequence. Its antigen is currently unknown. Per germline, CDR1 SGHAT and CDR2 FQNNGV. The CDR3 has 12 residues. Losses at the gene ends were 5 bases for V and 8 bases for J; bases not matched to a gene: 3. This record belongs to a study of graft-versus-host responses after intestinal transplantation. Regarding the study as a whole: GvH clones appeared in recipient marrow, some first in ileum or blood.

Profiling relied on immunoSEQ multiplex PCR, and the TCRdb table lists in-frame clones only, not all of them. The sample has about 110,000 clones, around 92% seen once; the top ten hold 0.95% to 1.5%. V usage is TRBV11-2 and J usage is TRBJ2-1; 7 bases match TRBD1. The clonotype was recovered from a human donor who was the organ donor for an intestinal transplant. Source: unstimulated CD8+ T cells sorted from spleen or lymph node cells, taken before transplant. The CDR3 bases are TGTGCCAGCAGCACAGGGGTTTATGAGCAGTTCTTC. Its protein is CASSTGVYEQFF. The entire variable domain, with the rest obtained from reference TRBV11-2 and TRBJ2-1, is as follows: EAGVAQSPRYKIIEKRQSVAFWCNPISGHATLYWYQQILGQGPKLLIQFQNNGVVDDSQLPKDRFSAERLKGVDSTLKIQPAKLEDSAVYLCASSTGVYEQFFGPGTRLTVL.